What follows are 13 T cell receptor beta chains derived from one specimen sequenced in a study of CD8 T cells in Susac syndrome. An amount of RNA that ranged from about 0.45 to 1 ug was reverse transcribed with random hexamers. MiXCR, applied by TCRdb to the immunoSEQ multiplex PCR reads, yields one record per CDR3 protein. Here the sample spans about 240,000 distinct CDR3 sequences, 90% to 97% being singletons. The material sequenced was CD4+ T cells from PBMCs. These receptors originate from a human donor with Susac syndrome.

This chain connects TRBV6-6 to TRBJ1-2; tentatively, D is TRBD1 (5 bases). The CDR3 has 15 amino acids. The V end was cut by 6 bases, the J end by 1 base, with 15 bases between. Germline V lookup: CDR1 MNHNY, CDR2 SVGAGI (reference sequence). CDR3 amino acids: CASRQHGAGNYGYTF. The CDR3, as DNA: TGTGCCAGCAGACAACACGGGGCGGGTAACTATGGCTACACCTTC.

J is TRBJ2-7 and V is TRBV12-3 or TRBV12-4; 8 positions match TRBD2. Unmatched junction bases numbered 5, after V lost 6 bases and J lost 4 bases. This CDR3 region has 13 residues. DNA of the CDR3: TGTGCCAGCAGGCGAGCGGGGGAGTACGAGCAGTACTTC. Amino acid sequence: CASRRAGEYEQYF.

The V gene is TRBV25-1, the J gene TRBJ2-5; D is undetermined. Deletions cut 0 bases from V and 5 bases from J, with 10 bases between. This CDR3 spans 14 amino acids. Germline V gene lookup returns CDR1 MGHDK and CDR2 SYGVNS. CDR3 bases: TGTGCCAGCAGTGAATACACCATAAGGGAGACCCAGTACTTC. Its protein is CASSEYTIRETQYF.

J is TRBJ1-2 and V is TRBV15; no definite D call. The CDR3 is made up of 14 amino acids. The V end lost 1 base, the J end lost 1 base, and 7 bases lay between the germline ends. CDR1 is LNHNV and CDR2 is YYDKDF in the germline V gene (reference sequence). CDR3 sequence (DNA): TGTGCCACCAGCAGAGTAAACAGTAACTATGGCTACACCTTC. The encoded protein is CATSRVNSNYGYTF.

CDR3 DNA: TGCAGTGCTACACCGGGACCCAGCTACGAGCAGTACTTC. It specifies CSATPGPSYEQYF. The gene calls are TRBV20-1 and TRBJ2-7; D may match TRBD1 or TRBD2 (5 bases each). The CDR3 spans 13 residues. The ends were cut back, 4 bases at V and 3 bases at J, with 13 bases in the middle. Per the germline V gene, CDR1 is DFQATT and CDR2 is SNEGSKA (reference sequence).

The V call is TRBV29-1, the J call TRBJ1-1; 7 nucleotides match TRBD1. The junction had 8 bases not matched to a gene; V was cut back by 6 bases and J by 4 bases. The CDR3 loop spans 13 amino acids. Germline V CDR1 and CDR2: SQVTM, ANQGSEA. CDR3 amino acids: CSVDRDWGTEAFF. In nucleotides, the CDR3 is TGCAGCGTCGACAGGGATTGGGGCACTGAAGCTTTCTTT.

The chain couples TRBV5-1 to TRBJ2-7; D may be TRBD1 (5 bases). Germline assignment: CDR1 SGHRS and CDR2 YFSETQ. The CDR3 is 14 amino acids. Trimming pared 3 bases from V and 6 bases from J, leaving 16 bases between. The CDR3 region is CASSCEQGSCEQYF. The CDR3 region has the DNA TGCGCCAGCAGCTGCGAGCAGGGATCGTGCGAGCAGTACTTC.

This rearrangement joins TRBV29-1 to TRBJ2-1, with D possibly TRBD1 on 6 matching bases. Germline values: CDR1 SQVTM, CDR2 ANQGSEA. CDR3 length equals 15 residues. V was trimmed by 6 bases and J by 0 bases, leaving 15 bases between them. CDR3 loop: CSVPTGGSSYNEQFF. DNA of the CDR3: TGCAGCGTGCCGACAGGAGGAAGCTCCTACAATGAGCAGTTCTTC.

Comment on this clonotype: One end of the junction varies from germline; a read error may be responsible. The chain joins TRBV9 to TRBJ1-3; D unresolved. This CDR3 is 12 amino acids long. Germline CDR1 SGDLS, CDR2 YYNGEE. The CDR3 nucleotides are TGTGCCAGCAGCGTAGCTGAAAACACCATATATTTC. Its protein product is CASSVAENTIYF.

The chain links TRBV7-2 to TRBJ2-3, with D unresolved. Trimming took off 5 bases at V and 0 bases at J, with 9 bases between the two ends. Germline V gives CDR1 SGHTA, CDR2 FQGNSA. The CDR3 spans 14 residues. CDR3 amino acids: CASSLSRSTDTQYF. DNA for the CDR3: TGTGCCAGCAGCCTCAGTCGAAGCACAGATACGCAGTATTTT.

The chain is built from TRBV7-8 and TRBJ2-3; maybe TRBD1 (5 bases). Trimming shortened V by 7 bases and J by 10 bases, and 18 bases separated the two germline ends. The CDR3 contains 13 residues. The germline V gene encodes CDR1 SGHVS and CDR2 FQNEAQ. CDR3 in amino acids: CASIRTAQGSQYF. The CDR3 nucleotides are TGTGCCAGCATCCGGACCGCTCAGGGATCGCAGTATTTT.

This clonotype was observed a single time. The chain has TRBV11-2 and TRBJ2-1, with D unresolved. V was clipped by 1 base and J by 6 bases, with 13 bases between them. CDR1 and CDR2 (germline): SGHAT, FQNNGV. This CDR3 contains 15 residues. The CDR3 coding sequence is TGTGCCAGCAGCTTAGCTCGTAGTTACGTCAATGAGCAGTTCTTC. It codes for CASSLARSYVNEQFF.

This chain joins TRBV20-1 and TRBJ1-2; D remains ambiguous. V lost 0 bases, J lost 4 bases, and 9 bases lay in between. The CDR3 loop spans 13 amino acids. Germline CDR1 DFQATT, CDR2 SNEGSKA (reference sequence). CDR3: CSARDRIGYGYTF. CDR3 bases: TGCAGTGCTAGAGATCGGATCGGCTATGGCTACACCTTC.